This T cell receptor beta chain was documented in a study of response to subunit inactivated influenza vaccine (dated by TCRdb to 2017 to 2018). Describing the broader study: Deep quantitative profiling of the T cell receptor repertoire was used in the study to follow responses to a trivalent subunit inactivated influenza vaccine.

This clonotype was counted a few times. Its target antigen remains unknown. Per-base qualities were not stored, and no clone one base away is much larger. Via the germline V gene (reference sequence), CDR1 is DFQATT and CDR2 SNEGSKA. V gives up 5 bases and J gives up 0 bases, and the segment between their germline ends measures 15 bases. The CDR3 goes from the cysteine to the phenylalanine over 15 residues. Of all the DNA, just the CDR3 is kept, 45 bases in frame from base 1. Broad study findings and their caveats: According to the authors, only a limited number of new T cells may be recruited by each seasonal influenza vaccination.

Library creation used RT-PCR. The data were produced on an Illumina HiSeq 2500. The raw public data were reprocessed by TCRdb itself: fastp quality trimming at Q25, MiXCR clonotype calling, in-frame beta chains only. For every CDR3 protein sequence, its rows merge into one entry that carries the most common genes and DNA. The sample contains roughly 160,000 distinct CDR3 sequences, around a tenth of them found a single time. Roughly 40% of the sample goes to the ten largest clones. Sequenced here: CD8+ T cells sorted from PBMCs, sampled around 25 months after vaccination. The chain employs TRBV20-1 and TRBJ2-3; confidence is insufficient to name the D gene. The TCR comes from a man aged 50-75 years who received an inactivated influenza vaccine. Donor details come from another sample of the same person, matched by shared clones. The DNA sequence reads TGCAGTGCTCCCCAGGATTCCTTTAGCACAGATACGCAGTATTTT. Its coded protein is CSAPQDSFSTDTQYF.